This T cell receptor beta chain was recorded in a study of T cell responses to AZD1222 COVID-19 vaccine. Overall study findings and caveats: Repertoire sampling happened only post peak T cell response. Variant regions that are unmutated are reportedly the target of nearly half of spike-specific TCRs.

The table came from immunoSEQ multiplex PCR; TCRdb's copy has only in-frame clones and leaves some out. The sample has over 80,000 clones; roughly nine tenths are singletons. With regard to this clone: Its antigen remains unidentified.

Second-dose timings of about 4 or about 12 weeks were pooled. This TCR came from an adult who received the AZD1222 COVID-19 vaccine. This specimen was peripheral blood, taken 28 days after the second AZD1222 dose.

The CDR3 sequence is CASSQAIGSNEQYF. The CDR3, as DNA: TGCGCCAGCAGCCAAGCTATAGGGTCCAACGAGCAGTACTTC. This chain connects TRBV4-3 to TRBJ2-7; D ambiguous. The CDR3 extends over 14 amino acids. The germline V gene has CDR1 LGHNA and CDR2 YSLEER. The V end was cut by 1 base, the J end by 5 bases, with 12 bases between.